Following are 15 T cell receptor beta chains from one sample sequenced in a study of Graves' ophthalmopathy and Graves' hyperthyroidism. TCR beta CDR3 amplification used RNA transcripts. The workflow started with a first-round RT-PCR run with HTBI primers and then moved on to a second-round multiplex PCR. TCRdb called the multiplex PCR reads again in MiXCR, with one record for every CDR3 protein. The sample has about 220,000 distinct CDR3 sequences; roughly a fifth are singletons. The sequenced sample was peripheral blood. These receptors all stem from a woman aged 45-65 years with Graves' ophthalmopathy.

In this sample, this clonotype turned up many times. The V and J genes are TRBV7-2 and TRBJ1-1, with D tentatively TRBD1 (5 bases). The CDR3 runs to 14 residues. Trimming took 5 bases from V and 0 from J, leaving 10 bases between them. In germline, CDR1 is SGHTA, CDR2 FQGNSA. The CDR3 coding sequence is TGTGCCAGCAGCCCCACGACAGTGAACACTGAAGCTTTCTTT. Translated: CASSPTTVNTEAFF.

The chain has TRBV6-2 or TRBV6-3 and TRBJ2-5, with 7 nucleotides matching TRBD2. The CDR3 covers 15 residues. CDR1 is MNHEY, CDR2 SVGEGT, per germline. The ends lost 7 bases at V and 0 bases at J; junction bases unmatched: 8. CDR3 sequence reads: CASTSSGTYQETQYF. DNA of the CDR3: TGTGCCAGCACCTCGAGCGGGACCTACCAAGAGACCCAGTACTTC.

There are many counts of this clonotype. DNA of the CDR3: TGCAGCGTTGGCGACAGGCAAGAGACCCAGTACTTC. This sequence encodes CSVGDRQETQYF. The chain joins TRBV29-1 to TRBJ2-5; D perhaps matches TRBD1 (6 bases). The CDR3 contains 12 residues. From germline, CDR1 is SQVTM and CDR2 ANQGSEA. V dropped 4 bases and J dropped 2 bases, with 8 bases sitting between them.

This chain connects TRBV30 to TRBJ1-5; a weak D match, TRBD1 (6 bases). The CDR3 has 17 residues. V lost 1 base and J lost 7, with 23 bases in between. Germline V gene data show CDR1 as GTSNPN and CDR2 as SVGIG (reference sequence). CDR3 amino acids: CAWSASAGPPGGQPQHF. DNA of the CDR3: TGTGCCTGGAGTGCTTCCGCCGGGCCCCCCGGGGGCCAGCCCCAGCATTTT.

This clonotype turned up a few times. V gene TRBV5-1 combines with J gene TRBJ1-6; 7 positions agree with TRBD1. V was pared by 4 bases and J by 8 bases, with 6 bases of the junction left unmatched. In germline, CDR1 is SGHRS, CDR2 YFSETQ. The CDR3 length is 14 residues. In DNA form, the CDR3 reads TGCGCCAGCAGCATGACAGGGTTCCATTCACCCCTCCACTTT. Its translation: CASSMTGFHSPLHF.

This clonotype came up many times. The chain employs TRBV6-1 and TRBJ1-2; D not certain. Per the germline V gene, CDR1 is MNHNS and CDR2 is SASEGT. This CDR3 comprises 14 residues. Trimming removed 3 bases from V and 0 bases from J, with 8 bases in between. CDR3 nucleotide sequence: TGTGCCAGCAGTGAGAGGTCCCCTAACTATGGCTACACCTTC. Its protein product is CASSERSPNYGYTF.

This clonotype occurred many times. The V and J genes are TRBV2 and TRBJ2-7; possible D gene TRBD1, 6 bases. Germline assignment: CDR1 SNHLY and CDR2 FYNNEI. This CDR3 has 13 residues. V lost 7 bases to trimming and J lost 3 bases, with 13 bases between them. The CDR3 protein is CASKERTDYEQYF. In DNA, the CDR3 is TGTGCCAGCAAAGAGAGGACAGACTACGAGCAGTACTTC.

This clonotype was observed a handful of times. The chain combines TRBV11-1 with TRBJ2-5; 8 bases align to TRBD2. The V gene end was trimmed by 9 bases and the J gene end by 5 bases; junction bases not matched to a gene: 20. Looked up from germline, CDR1 is SGHAT and CDR2 is FQDESV (reference sequence). The CDR3 length is 17 residues. In nucleotides, the CDR3 is TGTGCCAGTAGAGAGAACCTAGCGGGCTACCTTCGGGAGACCCAGTACTTC. Its translation is CASRENLAGYLRETQYF.

This clonotype has a count of ten or more. The chain joins TRBV6-1 to TRBJ1-1; D gene unclear. Germline assignment: CDR1 MNHNS and CDR2 SASEGT. The V gene lost 0 bases and the J gene lost 13 bases, with 0 bases spanning the gap. CDR3 size: 8 residues. The CDR3 loop is CASSEAFF. CDR3 nucleotide sequence: TGTGCCAGCAGTGAAGCTTTCTTT.

This clonotype was counted once. This chain joins TRBV2 and TRBJ2-7; no reliable D call. The CDR3 is made up of 10 amino acids. Germline assignment: CDR1 SNHLY and CDR2 FYNNEI. In DNA, the CDR3 is TGTGCTAGGAATTCCTACGAGCAGTACTTC. Residues: CARNSYEQYF.

The chain employs TRBV30 and TRBJ1-6; no reliable D call. Germline V gene data show CDR1 as GTSNPN and CDR2 as SVGIG (reference sequence). V lost 5 bases and J lost 7, with 12 bases in between. This CDR3 comprises 13 residues. CDR3 sequence reads: CAWDKTNNSPLHF. The CDR3 nucleotides read TGTGCCTGGGACAAGACTAACAATTCACCCCTCCACTTT.

This clonotype was seen many times. It is unclear where the CDR3 begins or ends on the DNA, so no DNA is shown, and the CDR3 is as TCRdb lists it. The rearrangement uses TRBV11-2 and TRBJ2-5. The CDR3 comprises 13 residues, both ends counted. Germline CDR1 SGHAT, CDR2 FQNNGV. CDR3 loop: CASSSSSWETQYF.

This clonotype was recorded many times. The V gene is TRBV24-1, the J gene TRBJ2-7, with a possible D match to TRBD2 (5 bases). V was trimmed by 9 bases and J by 5 bases, leaving 13 bases between them. Germline assignment: CDR1 KGHDR and CDR2 SFDVKD. The CDR3 has 12 amino acids. The CDR3 region is CATSGPGNEQYF. The CDR3 DNA is TGTGCCACCTCTGGACCGGGGAACGAGCAGTACTTC.

The table lists this clonotype with many counts. The chain employs TRBV9 and TRBJ1-1, with 7 bases lining up with TRBD1. Germline-derived CDR1 and CDR2 are SGDLS and YYNGEE. The CDR3 spans 14 residues. The V segment lost 0 bases and the J segment 1 base; nucleotides outside the gene matches: 0. CDR3 in DNA: TGTGCCAGCAGCGTAGGACAGGGGAACACTGAAGCTTTCTTT. This sequence encodes CASSVGQGNTEAFF.

The V call is TRBV5-5, the J call TRBJ2-7; 9 bases line up with TRBD1. V trimming: 0 bases; J trimming: 5 bases; junction bases outside the gene matches: 9. Germline V gives CDR1 SGHKS, CDR2 YYEKEE (reference sequence). CDR3 length equals 16 residues. The CDR3, as DNA: TGTGCCAGCAGCTTGGTGGTCGGGACAGGGTCCAACGAGCAGTACTTC. The encoded protein is CASSLVVGTGSNEQYF.